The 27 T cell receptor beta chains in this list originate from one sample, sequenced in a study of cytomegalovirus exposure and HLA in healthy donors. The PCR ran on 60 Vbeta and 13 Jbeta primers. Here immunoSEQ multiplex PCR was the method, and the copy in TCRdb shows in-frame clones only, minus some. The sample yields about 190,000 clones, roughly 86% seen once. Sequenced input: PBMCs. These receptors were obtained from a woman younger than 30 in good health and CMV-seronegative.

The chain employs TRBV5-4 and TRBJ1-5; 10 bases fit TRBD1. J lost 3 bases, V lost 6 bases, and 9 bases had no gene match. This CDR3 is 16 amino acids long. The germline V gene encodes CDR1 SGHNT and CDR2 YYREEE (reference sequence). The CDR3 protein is CASIPRGQGNNQPQHF. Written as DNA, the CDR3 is TGTGCCAGCATCCCTCGGGGACAGGGGAACAATCAGCCCCAGCATTTT.

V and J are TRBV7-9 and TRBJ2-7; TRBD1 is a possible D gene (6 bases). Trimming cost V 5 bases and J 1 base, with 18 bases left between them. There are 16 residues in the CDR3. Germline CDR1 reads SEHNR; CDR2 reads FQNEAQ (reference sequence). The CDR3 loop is CASSGRQARYSYEQYF. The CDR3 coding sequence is TGTGCCAGCAGCGGGCGACAGGCAAGATATTCCTACGAGCAGTACTTC. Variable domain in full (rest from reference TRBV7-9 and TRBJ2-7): DTGVSQNPRHKITKRGQNVTFRCDPISEHNRLYWYRQTLGQGPEFLTYFQNEAQLEKSRLLSDRFSAERPKGSFSTLEIQRTEQGDSAMYLCASSGRQARYSYEQYFGPGTRLTVT.

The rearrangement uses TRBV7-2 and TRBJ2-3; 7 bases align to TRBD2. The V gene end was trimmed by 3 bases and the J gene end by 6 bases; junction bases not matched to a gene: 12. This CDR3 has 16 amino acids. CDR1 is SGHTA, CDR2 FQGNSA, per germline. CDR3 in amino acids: CASSFGRERRADTQYF. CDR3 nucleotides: TGTGCCAGCAGCTTCGGGCGGGAGAGGAGGGCGGATACGCAGTATTTT.

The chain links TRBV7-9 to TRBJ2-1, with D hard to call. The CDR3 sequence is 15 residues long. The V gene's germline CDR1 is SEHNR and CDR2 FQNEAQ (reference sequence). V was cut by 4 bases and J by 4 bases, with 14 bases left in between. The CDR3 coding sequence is TGTGCCAGCAGCTCCCAATCCCCTAGTTACAATGAGCAGTTCTTC. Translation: CASSSQSPSYNEQFF.

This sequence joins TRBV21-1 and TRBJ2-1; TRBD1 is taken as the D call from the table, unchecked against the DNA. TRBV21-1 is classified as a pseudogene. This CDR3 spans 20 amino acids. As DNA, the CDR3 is TGTGCCAGCAGCAAAAAGAGGACAGGCCCGGCTCCTTACTCCTACAATGAGCAGTTCTTC. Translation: CASSKKRTGPAPYSYNEQFF.

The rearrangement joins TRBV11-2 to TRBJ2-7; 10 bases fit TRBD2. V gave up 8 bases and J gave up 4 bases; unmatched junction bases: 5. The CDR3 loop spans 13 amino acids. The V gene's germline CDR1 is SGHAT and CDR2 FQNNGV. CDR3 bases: TGTGCCAGCGGGGCGACTAGCGGGTACGAGCAGTACTTC. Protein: CASGATSGYEQYF.

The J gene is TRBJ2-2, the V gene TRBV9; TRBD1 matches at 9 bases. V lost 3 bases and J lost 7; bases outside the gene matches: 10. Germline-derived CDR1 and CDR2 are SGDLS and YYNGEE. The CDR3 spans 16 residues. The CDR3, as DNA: TGTGCCAGCAGCGGAGGGACAGGGACGCTGGTCGGGGAGCTGTTTTTT. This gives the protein CASSGGTGTLVGELFF.

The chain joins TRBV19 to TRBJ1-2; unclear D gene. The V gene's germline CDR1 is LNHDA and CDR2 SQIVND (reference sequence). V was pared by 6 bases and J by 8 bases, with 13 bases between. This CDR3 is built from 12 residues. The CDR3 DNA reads TGTGCCAGTAGAAGGCCCCGGGGAGGCTACACCTTC. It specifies CASRRPRGGYTF.

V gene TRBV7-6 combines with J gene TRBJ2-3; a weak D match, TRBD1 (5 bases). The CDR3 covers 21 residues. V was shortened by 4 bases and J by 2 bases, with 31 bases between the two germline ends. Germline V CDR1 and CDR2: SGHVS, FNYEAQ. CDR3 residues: CASSSRVLDTGPGSATDTQYF. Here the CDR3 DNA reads TGTGCCAGCAGCTCAAGGGTGTTGGATACAGGCCCCGGGTCCGCCACAGATACGCAGTATTTT.

CDR3 DNA: TGTGCCTCGGGACTATCCTACAATGAGCAGTTCTTC. Residues: CASGLSYNEQFF. The J gene is TRBJ2-1, the V gene TRBV30; 7 bases are a match to TRBD2. From germline, CDR1 is GTSNPN and CDR2 SVGIG (reference sequence). After removal of 7 bases from V and 1 base from J, the junction contained 1 base not matched to a gene. The CDR3 length is 12 residues.

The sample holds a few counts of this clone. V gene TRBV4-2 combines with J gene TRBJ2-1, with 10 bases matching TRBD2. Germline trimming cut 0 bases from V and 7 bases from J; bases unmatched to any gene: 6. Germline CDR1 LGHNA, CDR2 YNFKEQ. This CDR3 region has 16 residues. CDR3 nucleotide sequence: TGTGCCAGCAGCCAAGAACAGCGGGGGGGTAAGAATGAGCAGTTCTTC. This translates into CASSQEQRGGKNEQFF.

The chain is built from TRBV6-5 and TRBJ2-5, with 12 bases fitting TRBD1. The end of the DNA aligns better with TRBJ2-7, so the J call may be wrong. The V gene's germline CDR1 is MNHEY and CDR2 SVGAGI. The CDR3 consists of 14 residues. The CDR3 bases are TGTGCCAGCAGTTCTTGGGACAGGGGGCACGAGCAGTACTTC. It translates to CASSSWDRGHEQYF.

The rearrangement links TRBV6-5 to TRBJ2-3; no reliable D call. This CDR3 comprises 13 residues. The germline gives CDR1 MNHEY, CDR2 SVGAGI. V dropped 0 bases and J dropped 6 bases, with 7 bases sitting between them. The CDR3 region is CASSYSWADTQYF. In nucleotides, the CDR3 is TGTGCCAGCAGTTACTCTTGGGCGGATACGCAGTATTTT.

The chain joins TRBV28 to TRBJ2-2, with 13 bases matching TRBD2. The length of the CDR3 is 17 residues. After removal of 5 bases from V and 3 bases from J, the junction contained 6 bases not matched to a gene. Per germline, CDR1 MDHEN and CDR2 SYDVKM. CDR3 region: CASSAGLAGWYTGELFF. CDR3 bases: TGTGCCAGCAGTGCGGGACTAGCGGGGTGGTACACCGGGGAGCTGTTTTTT. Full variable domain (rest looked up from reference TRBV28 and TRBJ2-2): DVKVTQSSRYLVKRTGEKVFLECVQDMDHENMFWYRQDPGLGLRLIYFSYDVKMKEKGDIPEGYSVSREKKERFSLILESASTNQTSMYLCASSAGLAGWYTGELFFGEGSRLTVL.

CDR3 bases: TGTGCCAGTAGTCCACGGACAGGGGGCCGTGAAAAACTGTTTTTT. Protein product: CASSPRTGGREKLFF. The chain has TRBV19 and TRBJ1-4; 11 bases match TRBD1. The CDR3 consists of 15 residues. The V and J ends lost 5 bases and 7 bases, in that order; junction bases with no gene match: 6. Germline CDR1 reads LNHDA; CDR2 reads SQIVND (reference sequence).

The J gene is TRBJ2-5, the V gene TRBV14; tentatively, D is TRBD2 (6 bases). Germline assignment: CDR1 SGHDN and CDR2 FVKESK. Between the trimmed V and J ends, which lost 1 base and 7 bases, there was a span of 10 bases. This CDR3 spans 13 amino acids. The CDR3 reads CASSQVAGGTQYF. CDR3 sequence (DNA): TGTGCCAGCAGCCAAGTTGCCGGGGGGACCCAGTACTTC.

The CDR3 nucleotides read TGTGCCAGCAGCTTTTCCCCTAGCGGGAGGTACGGGAATGAGCAGTTCTTC. Protein sequence: CASSFSPSGRYGNEQFF. V usage is TRBV7-2 and J usage is TRBJ2-1; 11 nucleotides align to TRBD2. Germline CDR1 is SGHTA and CDR2 is FQGNSA. Unmatched junction bases numbered 11, after V lost 3 bases and J lost 7 bases. The CDR3 spans 17 residues. Together with reference TRBV7-2 and TRBJ2-1, the CDR3 gives the full variable domain: GAGVSQSPSNKVTEKGKDVELRCDPISGHTALYWYRQSLGQGLEFLIYFQGNSAPDKSGLPSDRFSAERTGGSVSTLTIQRTQQEDSAVYLCASSFSPSGRYGNEQFFGPGTRLTVL.

CDR3 nucleotides: TGTGCCAGCCGACGGACAGGGGGCCAAGAGACCCAGTACTTC. Residues: CASRRTGGQETQYF. The gene calls are TRBV6-1 and TRBJ2-5; 10 bases are shared with TRBD1. With 8 bases clipped from V and 1 base from J, the junction kept 4 bases outside the gene matches. The CDR3 loop spans 14 amino acids. Germline V lookup: CDR1 MNHNS, CDR2 SASEGT.

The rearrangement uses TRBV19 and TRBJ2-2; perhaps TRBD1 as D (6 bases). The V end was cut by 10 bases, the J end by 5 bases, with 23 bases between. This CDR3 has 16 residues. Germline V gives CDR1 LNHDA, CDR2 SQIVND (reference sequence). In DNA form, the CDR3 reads TGTGCCACTTCAGCAACCTTGGGCAGGGGAACCGGGGAGCTGTTTTTT. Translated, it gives CATSATLGRGTGELFF.

The DNA for the CDR3 is TGTGCCAGCAGTATCGCCGGGTTCTACGAGCAGTACTTC. Its translation: CASSIAGFYEQYF. The chain carries TRBV6-1 and TRBJ2-7; no clear D. This CDR3 has 13 residues. V lost 5 bases, J lost 3 bases, and 11 bases lay in between. Germline V lookup: CDR1 MNHNS, CDR2 SASEGT.

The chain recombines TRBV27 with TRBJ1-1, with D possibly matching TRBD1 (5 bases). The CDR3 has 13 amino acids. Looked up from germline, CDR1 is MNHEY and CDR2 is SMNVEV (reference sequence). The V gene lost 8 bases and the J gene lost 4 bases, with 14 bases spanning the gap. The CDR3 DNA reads TGTGCCAGCTCTCCTGGGAGGGGCACTGAAGCTTTCTTT. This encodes CASSPGRGTEAFF.

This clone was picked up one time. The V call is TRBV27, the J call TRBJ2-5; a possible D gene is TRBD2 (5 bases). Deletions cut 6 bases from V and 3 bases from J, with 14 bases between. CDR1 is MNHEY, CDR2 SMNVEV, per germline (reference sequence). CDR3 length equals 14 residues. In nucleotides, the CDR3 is TGTGCCAGCAGACCGGACGGGAAGAAAGAGACCCAGTACTTC. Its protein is CASRPDGKKETQYF.

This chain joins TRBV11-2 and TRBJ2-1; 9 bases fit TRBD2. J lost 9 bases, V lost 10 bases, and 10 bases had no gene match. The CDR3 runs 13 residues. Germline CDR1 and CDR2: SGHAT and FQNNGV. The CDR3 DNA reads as TGTGCCACCGCGGGCGGGAGGGCGGGTGAGCAGTTCTTC. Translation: CATAGGRAGEQFF.

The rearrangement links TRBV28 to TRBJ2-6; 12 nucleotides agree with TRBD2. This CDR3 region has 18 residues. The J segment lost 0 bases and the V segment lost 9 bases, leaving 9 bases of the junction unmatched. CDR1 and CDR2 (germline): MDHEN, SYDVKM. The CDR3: CASRGLAGRYSGANVLTF. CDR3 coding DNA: TGTGCCAGTCGCGGACTAGCGGGACGCTACTCTGGGGCCAACGTCCTGACTTTC.

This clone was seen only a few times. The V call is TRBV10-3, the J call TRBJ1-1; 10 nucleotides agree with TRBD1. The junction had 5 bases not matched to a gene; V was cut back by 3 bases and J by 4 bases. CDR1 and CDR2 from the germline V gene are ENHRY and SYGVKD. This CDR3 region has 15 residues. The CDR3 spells CAISDLDRGSTEAFF. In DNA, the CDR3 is TGTGCCATCAGTGACTTGGACAGGGGGAGCACTGAAGCTTTCTTT.

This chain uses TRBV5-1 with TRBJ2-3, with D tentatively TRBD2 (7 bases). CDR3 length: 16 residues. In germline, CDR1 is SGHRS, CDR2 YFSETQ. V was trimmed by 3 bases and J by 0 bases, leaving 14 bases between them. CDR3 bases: TGCGCCAGCAGCTATCGTGGGGGGGCTAGCACAGATACGCAGTATTTT. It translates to CASSYRGGASTDTQYF.

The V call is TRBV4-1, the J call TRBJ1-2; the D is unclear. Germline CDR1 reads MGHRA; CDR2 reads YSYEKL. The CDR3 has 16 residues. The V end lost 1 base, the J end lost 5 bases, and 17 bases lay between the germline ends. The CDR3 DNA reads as TGCGCCAGCAGCCAAGCCTCCGGGAGTAAGGGTTATGGCTACACCTTC. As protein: CASSQASGSKGYGYTF.